The T cell receptor (beta chain) under discussion was sequenced for a study of PD-1 blockade in classical Hodgkin lymphoma. Each and every patient relapsed after autologous stem cell transplantation, and patients got differing brentuximab vedotin exposure. Study-level findings and limits: CD4+ but not CD8+ TCR diversity rose significantly by C4D1. Complete responders possessed baseline diversity comparable to newly diagnosed patients. Anyone who began nivolumab under 1 year after ASCT was excluded.

TCRdb keeps only in-frame clones here, not all; method: immunoSEQ multiplex PCR. The table lists around 40,000 clones, approximately 64% of them singletons. V was clipped by 8 bases and J by 7 bases, with 12 bases between them. The CDR3 has 11 amino acids. Germline V CDR1 and CDR2: WSHSY, SAAADI. On this clone: Its specificity is not known.

The gene calls are TRBV10-2 and TRBJ2-7; D may match TRBD1 or TRBD2 (5 bases each). The receptor comes from a human donor with classical Hodgkin lymphoma. The sample was peripheral blood mononuclear cells (PBMCs), taken at baseline. CDR3 sequence reads: CASAAGREQYF. CDR3 coding DNA: TGCGCCAGCGCGGCAGGGAGAGAGCAGTACTTC.